This T cell receptor beta chain was identified in a study of healthy donors' naive CD4 and CD8 T cells. Each TCR library used around 0.5 ug of total RNA and a linear amplification protocol. Original processing notes: Sequencing covered approximately 86,000 rearranged alpha-chain transcripts across 5 healthy donors. TCRdb reprocessed the reads via MiXCR and lists one record per CDR3 protein. The V and J calls were not made by the authors but by TCRdb's processing. In the table there are about 180,000 distinct CDR3 sequences, under 85% of which are singletons. CDR1 GTSNPN and CDR2 SVGIG come from the germline V gene (reference sequence). The CDR3 is 13 residues long. Deletions cut 4 bases from V and 3 bases from J, with 13 bases between. Study-wide points: Chains were not paired, since alpha and beta were sequenced in bulk. CDR3 charge plus V and J genes appeared to account for about 13% of CD4/CD8 variance.

As to this clonotype: What it recognizes is unknown.

The sequencing sample was made of naive CD4+ and CD8+ T cells sorted from blood, pooled from several donors. The chain employs TRBV30 and TRBJ2-7; D unclear. This TCR was sampled from a pool of human donors in good health; the sample pools cells from several healthy donors. The CDR3 loop is CAWTLSNLYEQYF. As DNA, the CDR3 is TGTGCCTGGACACTATCAAATCTCTACGAGCAGTACTTC.